These 21 T cell receptor beta chains were all obtained from the same sample, sequenced in a study of response to subunit inactivated influenza vaccine. Each CDR3 protein is one row after TCRdb ran MiXCR on the RT-PCR reads. The table lists 500,000 or so distinct CDR3 sequences, around 9.9% of them singletons, with approximately 12% in the top ten. The source was PBMCs from blood, collected roughly 48 days after vaccination. These TCRs come from a man aged 50 or older who received an inactivated influenza vaccine.

Many counts were recorded for this clonotype. The V gene is TRBV7-2, the J gene TRBJ2-7; 9 bases match TRBD1. The length of the CDR3 is 14 residues. CDR1 and CDR2 (germline): SGHTA, FQGNSA. The junction had 3 bases not matched to a gene; V was cut back by 3 bases and J by 3 bases. The CDR3 region is CASSLRGQGYEQYF. The CDR3 region has the DNA TGTGCCAGCAGCTTGCGGGGACAGGGCTACGAGCAGTACTTC.

In its sample, this clonotype was seen many times. V and J are TRBV7-3 and TRBJ2-1, with a tentative D call TRBD2 (5 bases). Germline V gene data show CDR1 as SGHTA and CDR2 as FQGTGA. The CDR3 length is 15 residues. V was trimmed by 1 base and J by 8 bases, leaving 15 bases between them. CDR3 sequence (DNA): TGTGCCAGCAGCTTAATCGGCGGGCCCAGCGATGAGCAGTTCTTC. It yields the protein CASSLIGGPSDEQFF. Filled out from reference TRBV7-3 and TRBJ2-1, the complete variable domain reads GAGVSQTPSNKVTEKGKYVELRCDPISGHTALYWYRQSLGQGPEFLIYFQGTGAADDSGLPNDRFFAVRPEGSVSTLKIQRTERGDSAVYLCASSLIGGPSDEQFFGPGTRLTVL.

A few counts support this clonotype. The chain uses TRBV9 and TRBJ2-3; D may be TRBD2 (6 bases). V lost 0 bases and J lost 6, with 14 bases in between. The CDR3 has 15 residues. Looked up from germline, CDR1 is SGDLS and CDR2 is YYNGEE. Written as DNA, the CDR3 is TGTGCCAGCAGCGTAGCGGGGGAGGAACCCGATACGCAGTATTTT. Amino acid sequence: CASSVAGEEPDTQYF.

This clonotype was seen many times. This chain connects TRBV7-9 to TRBJ1-1, with D possibly TRBD1 on 5 matching bases. Germline V gives CDR1 SEHNR, CDR2 FQNEAQ (reference sequence). V gave up 2 bases and J gave up 6 bases, with 13 bases separating them. The CDR3 sequence is 14 residues long. The CDR3 sequence is CASSLQGLGAEAFF. The CDR3 DNA reads as TGTGCCAGCAGCTTACAGGGTTTAGGGGCTGAAGCTTTCTTT.

This chain uses TRBV15 with TRBJ2-1, with D possibly being TRBD2 (6 bases). Trimming took 5 bases from V and 3 from J, leaving 8 bases between them. The CDR3 covers 13 residues. Germline V gene data show CDR1 as LNHNV and CDR2 as YYDKDF (reference sequence). The CDR3, as DNA: TGTGCCACCAGCGTTAGCGGCTACAATGAGCAGTTCTTC. Its translation is CATSVSGYNEQFF.

This clonotype was detected a few times. The chain is built from TRBV4-3 and TRBJ2-3, with TRBD2 matching 8 bases. The CDR3 contains 15 residues. Looked up from germline, CDR1 is LGHNA and CDR2 is YSLEER. With 5 bases clipped from V and 0 bases from J, the junction kept 4 bases outside the gene matches. The CDR3 loop is CASSESGRSTDTQYF. The CDR3 DNA reads TGCGCCAGCAGCGAGAGCGGGAGAAGCACAGATACGCAGTATTTT.

The chain carries TRBV7-2 and TRBJ1-2, with D perhaps TRBD1 (6 bases). V was cut by 6 bases and J by 8 bases, with 16 bases left in between. CDR1 is SGHTA, CDR2 FQGNSA, per germline. This CDR3 is 13 amino acids long. The CDR3 nucleotides read TGTGCCAGCAGGCCTGGAGGGGGTCGAGGCTACACCTTC. It yields the protein CASRPGGGRGYTF.

This clonotype came up many times. The chain employs TRBV4-3 and TRBJ2-7, with 7 positions matching TRBD1. The CDR3 is 15 amino acids. Germline V gene data show CDR1 as LGHNA and CDR2 as YSLEER. With 0 bases clipped from V and 0 bases from J, the junction kept 2 bases outside the gene matches. Here the CDR3 reads CASSQEQGNSYEQYF. CDR3 nucleotides: TGCGCCAGCAGCCAAGAACAGGGGAACTCCTACGAGCAGTACTTC.

V and J are TRBV6-1 and TRBJ1-4; 9 bases map to TRBD1. The germline gives CDR1 MNHNS, CDR2 SASEGT. V dropped 5 bases and J dropped 11; count of bases not matched to a gene: 12. The CDR3 runs 15 residues. In DNA form, the CDR3 reads TGTGCCAGCAGTATCGGACAGGGGCGTTGGAGGAAACTGTTTTTT. This gives the protein CASSIGQGRWRKLFF.

This clonotype was counted only a few times. V gene TRBV20-1 combines with J gene TRBJ2-3; 8 bases map to TRBD1. Germline CDR1 and CDR2: DFQATT and SNEGSKA (reference sequence). The CDR3 loop spans 12 amino acids. J was trimmed by 10 bases and V by 4 bases; bases with no gene match: 7. The CDR3 DNA follows: TGCAGTGCTACGGACAGGGAACGGGCGCAGTATTTT. Amino acid sequence: CSATDRERAQYF.

This clonotype was seen more than once but under ten times. V usage is TRBV4-3 and J usage is TRBJ2-7; D is ambiguous. Trimming removed 1 base from V and 2 bases from J, with 12 bases in between. The CDR3 length is 15 residues. Germline values: CDR1 LGHNA, CDR2 YSLEER. The CDR3 bases are TGCGCCAGCAGCCAAGTTGGCGGAGCCGCCTACGAGCAGTACTTC. Its protein product is CASSQVGGAAYEQYF.

This clonotype has just a few counts. The rearrangement uses TRBV29-1 and TRBJ1-2; tentatively, D is TRBD1 (6 bases). The V end was cut by 8 bases, the J end by 4 bases, with 17 bases between. From germline, CDR1 is SQVTM and CDR2 ANQGSEA. The CDR3 spans 13 residues. CDR3 bases: TGCAGCATACCTACAGGGACGACCTATGGCTACACCTTC. Translated: CSIPTGTTYGYTF. Combining the CDR3 with reference TRBV29-1 and TRBJ1-2 gives the whole variable domain SAVISQKPSRDICQRGTSLTIQCQVDSQVTMMFWYRQQPGQSLTLIATANQGSEATYESGFVIDKFPISRPNLTFSTLTVSNMSPEDSSIYLCSIPTGTTYGYTFGSGTRLTVV.

In its sample, this clonotype was seen a few times. The gene calls are TRBV7-9 and TRBJ2-1; D ambiguous. V was shortened by 4 bases and J by 10 bases, with 11 bases between the two germline ends. The CDR3 covers 12 residues. Germline loops: CDR1 SEHNR, CDR2 FQNEAQ (reference sequence). The CDR3 coding sequence is TGTGCCAGCAGCTCGACCCCCCGGGAGCAGTTCTTC. It encodes CASSSTPREQFF.

This clonotype appeared a few times. CDR3 amino acids: CASSDGQGSREQYF. The CDR3 DNA reads as TGTGCCAGCAGTGATGGACAGGGTTCGCGCGAGCAGTACTTC. The genes are TRBV2 and TRBJ2-7; 8 bases are shared with TRBD1. The CDR3 spans 14 residues. From germline, CDR1 is SNHLY and CDR2 FYNNEI. V was clipped by 3 bases and J by 6 bases; unmatched bases: 7.

There are a few counts of this clonotype. The chain has TRBV20-1 and TRBJ1-5, with D unresolved. The CDR3 spans 13 residues. Germline V gene data show CDR1 as DFQATT and CDR2 as SNEGSKA (reference sequence). V lost 0 bases, J lost 2 bases, and 5 bases lay in between. The CDR3 nucleotides read TGCAGTGCTAGAGATTTGCGCAATCAGCCCCAGCATTTT. The encoded protein is CSARDLRNQPQHF.

The chain couples TRBV7-9 to TRBJ2-7, with 8 positions matching TRBD2. Trimming removed 2 bases from V and 5 bases from J; junction bases left unmatched: 11. The CDR3 length is 16 residues. Germline CDR1 reads SEHNR; CDR2 reads FQNEAQ (reference sequence). The CDR3: CASSLLTGGLIDEQYF. The CDR3 DNA sequence: TGTGCCAGCAGCTTATTAACGGGAGGGCTTATAGACGAGCAGTACTTC.

J is TRBJ1-1 and V is TRBV5-5; no clear D gene. Germline V gene data show CDR1 as SGHKS and CDR2 as YYEKEE (reference sequence). This CDR3 is built from 17 residues. Trimming removed 0 bases at V and 0 bases at J, with 15 bases between. The CDR3 reads CASSLGLTAGMNTEAFF. The CDR3, as DNA: TGTGCCAGCAGCTTGGGTCTTACCGCTGGTATGAACACTGAAGCTTTCTTT.

This clonotype was seen only a few times. The chain employs TRBV12-3 or TRBV12-4 and TRBJ1-2, with 10 nucleotides matching TRBD1. The CDR3 covers 15 residues. V shed 2 bases, J shed 3 bases, and the junction held 3 bases outside the gene matches. Here the CDR3 reads CASSLLGTGDYGYTF. The CDR3 nucleotides are TGTGCCAGCAGTTTATTGGGGACAGGGGACTATGGCTACACCTTC.

The rearrangement uses TRBV20-1 and TRBJ1-6, with 10 nucleotides matching TRBD1. Losses at the gene ends were 3 bases for V and 8 bases for J; bases not matched to a gene: 4. Germline values: CDR1 DFQATT, CDR2 SNEGSKA (reference sequence). The CDR3 is made up of 14 amino acids. As DNA, the CDR3 is TGCAGTGCTAGTACCGGGACAGGGGATTCACCCCTCCACTTT. This translates into CSASTGTGDSPLHF.

CDR3 sequence: CASSQDHGGYIDTQYF. DNA of the CDR3: TGCGCCAGCAGCCAAGATCATGGGGGCTACATAGATACGCAGTATTTT. The gene calls are TRBV4-3 and TRBJ2-3; D might be TRBD1 (6 bases). The germline V gene has CDR1 LGHNA and CDR2 YSLEER. V lost 0 bases and J lost 5, with 15 bases in between. The CDR3 consists of 16 residues.

This clonotype came up a few times. This rearrangement joins TRBV28 to TRBJ2-3; D is perhaps TRBD1 (5 bases). V lost 2 bases and J 1 base, leaving 10 bases between the germline ends. Germline values: CDR1 MDHEN, CDR2 SYDVKM. The CDR3 extends over 15 amino acids. CDR3 loop: CASSLIDSRTDTQYF. DNA of the CDR3: TGTGCCAGCAGTTTAATAGACAGCCGCACAGATACGCAGTATTTT.